These 13 T cell receptor beta chains share one sample of origin, sequenced in a study of response to subunit inactivated influenza vaccine. TCRdb independently ran MiXCR on the RT-PCR reads; one entry per CDR3 protein. The sample contains roughly 570,000 distinct CDR3 sequences, 13% to 15% of which appear only once. Specimen: PBMCs from blood, collected less than 13 days after vaccination. These receptors were taken from a man aged 45 to 65 who received an inactivated influenza vaccine.

CDR3 coding DNA: TGTGCCAGCAGACCCAGGGTAGGCACTGAAGCTTTCTTT. Translating gives CASRPRVGTEAFF. V and J are TRBV12-3 or TRBV12-4 and TRBJ1-1, with TRBD1 as a possible D gene (5 bases). This CDR3 is 13 amino acids long. V lost 6 bases, J lost 4 bases, and 12 bases lay in between.

This rearrangement joins TRBV10-3 to TRBJ2-7; D might be TRBD1 (5 bases). The CDR3 is 13 residues long. V gave up 7 bases and J gave up 2 bases, with 12 bases separating them. From germline, CDR1 is ENHRY and CDR2 SYGVKD. The CDR3 DNA is TGTGCCATCACTAAGGACATCGCCTACGAGCAGTACTTC. Translating it yields CAITKDIAYEQYF.

This clonotype was seen a few times. The chain carries TRBV11-1 and TRBJ2-1; D remains ambiguous. The germline V and J ends were trimmed by 4 bases and 9 bases, with 13 bases remaining between them. Germline CDR1 SGHAT, CDR2 FQDESV (reference sequence). The CDR3 loop spans 13 amino acids. The CDR3 region is CASSSATSIEQFF. For the CDR3, the DNA is TGTGCCAGCAGCTCGGCCACGTCGATTGAGCAGTTCTTC.

The chain combines TRBV5-1 with TRBJ2-7; 7 bases match TRBD1. After removal of 2 bases from V and 4 bases from J, the junction contained 9 bases not matched to a gene. Germline V gives CDR1 SGHRS, CDR2 YFSETQ. The CDR3 runs to 15 residues. This CDR3 reads CASSFRQGVTYEQYF. Written as DNA, the CDR3 is TGCGCCAGCAGCTTTCGACAGGGAGTCACTTACGAGCAGTACTTC.

This clonotype was found a few times. The V gene is TRBV11-2, the J gene TRBJ2-2; D perhaps matches TRBD1 (7 bases). CDR1 and CDR2 (germline): SGHAT, FQNNGV. CDR3 size: 19 residues. With 5 bases removed from V and 3 bases from J, the gap between germline ends came to 25 bases. The CDR3 DNA reads TGTGCCAGCAGCCCTGGGCGGGGACAGTCCTATAAGGACACCGGGGAGCTGTTTTTT. Protein sequence: CASSPGRGQSYKDTGELFF.

This clonotype was detected a few times. The rearrangement uses TRBV11-2 and TRBJ2-2; D gene unclear. Germline V lookup: CDR1 SGHAT, CDR2 FQNNGV. The CDR3 totals 15 residues. Trimming took off 1 base at V and 6 bases at J, with 12 bases between the two ends. The CDR3 loop reads CASSLVAGPPGELFF. The CDR3 DNA sequence: TGTGCCAGCAGCTTAGTCGCCGGTCCCCCCGGGGAGCTGTTTTTT.

The V call is TRBV7-8, the J call TRBJ2-7, with D hard to call. Germline CDR1 and CDR2: SGHVS and FQNEAQ. Trimming cost V 5 bases and J 4 bases, with 12 bases left between them. The CDR3 extends over 13 amino acids. This chain's CDR3 is CASSQLRTYEQYF. For the CDR3, the DNA is TGTGCCAGCAGCCAACTTCGGACGTACGAGCAGTACTTC.

Details on this clonotype: Just one base apart from a much larger clone, this may be a read error. This rearrangement joins TRBV27 to TRBJ1-1; D is undetermined. V lost 2 bases, J lost 3 bases, and 28 bases lay in between. The CDR3 runs 20 residues. Germline V gives CDR1 MNHEY, CDR2 SMNVEV (reference sequence). The DNA for the CDR3 is TGTGCCAGCAGTTTACTGAATAGCAGTCTTGGGTCCGCTCCGGACACTGAAGCTTTCTTT. This sequence encodes CASSLLNSSLGSAPDTEAFF.

A few counts support this clonotype. A junction boundary mismatches the germline segment, possibly from a read error. The chain has TRBV5-1 and TRBJ2-7; D might be TRBD2 (6 bases). Germline V gene lookup returns CDR1 SGHRS and CDR2 YFSETQ. This CDR3 contains 15 residues. The CDR3 nucleotides read TGCGCCAGCACCTTGGTCGGGGGAGGCAACTACGAGCAGTACTTC. This translates into CASTLVGGGNYEQYF.

Only a few counts were recorded for this clonotype. The junction shows a germline mismatch at one end, possibly a read error. The chain couples TRBV5-1 to TRBJ2-1, with 9 positions matching TRBD2. The CDR3 runs to 15 residues. Germline CDR1 is SGHRS and CDR2 is YFSETQ. CDR3 protein: CASSLGLATGDEQFF. CDR3 coding DNA: TGCGCCAGCAGTTTGGGACTAGCTACGGGGGATGAGCAGTTCTTC.

This clonotype has a handful of counts. The CDR3 sequence: CATTTRPAGELFF. In DNA form, the CDR3 reads TGTGCCACTACGACTAGACCAGCCGGGGAGCTGTTTTTT. The chain joins TRBV6-1 to TRBJ2-2, with D maybe TRBD2 (6 bases). Germline-derived CDR1 and CDR2 are MNHNS and SASEGT. The V end was cut by 10 bases, the J end by 6 bases, with 15 bases between. This CDR3 has 13 amino acids.

This clonotype was picked up a small number of times. The chain recombines TRBV5-1 with TRBJ2-1, with 11 nucleotides matching TRBD2. The V and J ends lost 0 bases and 13 bases, in that order; junction bases with no gene match: 12. Germline CDR1 is SGHRS and CDR2 is YFSETQ. This CDR3 comprises 16 residues. The CDR3 reads CASSLALAGGLSSQFF. The CDR3 nucleotides are TGCGCCAGCAGCTTGGCGCTAGCGGGAGGCCTCAGCTCCCAGTTCTTC. Drawing the rest from reference TRBV5-1 and TRBJ2-1, the complete variable domain is KAGVTQTPRYLIKTRGQQVTLSCSPISGHRSVSWYQQTPGQGLQFLFEYFSETQRNKGNFPGRFSGRQFSNSRSEMNVSTLELGDSALYLCASSLALAGGLSSQFFGPGTRLTVL.

This clonotype came up many times. The genes are TRBV5-1 and TRBJ1-4, with 7 bases that match TRBD1. Germline loops: CDR1 SGHRS, CDR2 YFSETQ. V was clipped by 4 bases and J by 4 bases; unmatched bases: 16. CDR3 length: 18 residues. CDR3 bases: TGCGCCAGCAGCCCCGGACAGGATCGATTCCGGGGTAATGAAAAACTGTTTTTT. It is translated as CASSPGQDRFRGNEKLFF.